This TCR beta chain was recovered during a study of molecular identifiers for immune sequencing clone quantification. The CDR3 runs 16 residues. V was shortened by 1 base and J by 4 bases, with 14 bases between the two germline ends. The germline V gene encodes CDR1 MNHEY and CDR2 SVGEGT. It was with previously described methods and listed TCR primers that bulk TCR libraries were made. A single record per CDR3 protein comes from TCRdb applying MiXCR to the PCR reads. The table includes about 640,000 distinct CDR3 sequences, 15% to 20% detected once. This clonotype was counted many times. Sequences were obtained from naive CD8+ T cells from blood, with Jurkat cell RNA spiked in. As to subset: FACS-sorted CD8+CD4-CCR7+CD45RA+ naive T cells. The V and J genes are TRBV6-2 or TRBV6-3 and TRBJ1-5; D not certain. This TCR was sampled from a human donor in good health. Some libraries in this study had Jurkat cell RNA spiked in. The CDR3 nucleotides read TGTGCCAGCAGTTACTGGGAAACCGACCCTAATCAGCCCCAGCATTTT. Its protein product is CASSYWETDPNQPQHF.